Listed below are T cell receptor beta chains from one sample, sequenced in a study of cytomegalovirus exposure and HLA in healthy donors. Method: immunoSEQ multiplex PCR; TCRdb's copy keeps in-frame clones and lacks some. Found here are under 200,000 clones, roughly nine tenths of them singletons; the top ten hold roughly 5.7%. Sequencing used PBMCs. These receptor sequences come from a young woman in good health and CMV-seronegative. CDR3s include the opening cysteine and the closing phenylalanine or tryptophan. Fields, in order: D gene, V gene, clone size, J gene, CDR3 protein, CDR3 DNA. D genes are given only for firm matches. For some rows the clone size is stated as once, few or many, or as a class when expanded; others skip it.

>NA|TRBV19|NA|TRBJ1-1
CASLSRYTKNTEAFF
TGTGCCAGTCTATCCCGTTACACAAAGAACACTGAAGCTTTCTTT
>NA|TRBV5-1|NA|TRBJ2-3
CASSVKDNTDTQYF
TGCGCCAGCAGTGTAAAGGATAACACAGATACGCAGTATTTT
>NA|TRBV6-1|NA|TRBJ1-3
CASSEASGNTIYF
TGTGCCAGCAGTGAGGCGTCTGGAAACACCATATATTTT
>NA|TRBV27|NA|TRBJ1-2
CASRYVGRGGNGYTF
TGTGCCAGCAGATACGTAGGACGAGGAGGGAATGGCTACACCTTC
>NA|TRBV7-2|few|TRBJ1-5
CASSLSQGGQPQHF
TGTGCCAGCAGCTTATCGCAGGGTGGACAGCCCCAGCATTTT
>NA|TRBV2|NA|TRBJ1-2
CASGVLGVGYTF
TGTGCCAGCGGGGTCTTGGGGGTTGGCTACACCTTC
>TRBD1|TRBV7-6|few|TRBJ2-7
CASSFRDRGYEQYF
TGTGCCAGCAGCTTTCGGGACAGGGGTTACGAGCAGTACTTC
>TRBD1|TRBV28|NA|TRBJ2-3
CASRAGTAVGDTQYF
TGTGCCAGCAGGGCCGGGACAGCGGTTGGGGATACGCAGTATTTT
>NA|TRBV6-1|NA|TRBJ2-6
CASSEAQGGANVLTF
TGTGCCAGCAGTGAAGCGCAGGGTGGGGCCAACGTCCTGACTTTC
>NA|TRBV7-2|NA|TRBJ2-7
CASSLVSYEQYF
TGTGCCAGCAGCTTAGTCAGTTACGAGCAGTACTTC
>NA|TRBV4-1|NA|TRBJ2-1
CASSQENRDNEQFF
TGCGCCAGCAGCCAAGAGAATAGGGACAATGAGCAGTTCTTC
>TRBD1|TRBV27|NA|TRBJ1-2
CASSLFAMTGSYGYTF
TGTGCCAGCAGTTTATTCGCTATGACAGGGAGCTATGGCTACACCTTC
>TRBD2|TRBV4-2|NA|TRBJ2-7
CASSQDLAGGGEQYF
TGTGCCAGCAGCCAAGACCTGGCGGGAGGGGGGGAGCAGTACTTC
>NA|TRBV18|NA|TRBJ2-1
CASSTLKGEQFF
TGTGCCAGCTCAACATTGAAAGGTGAGCAGTTCTTC
>NA|TRBV7-8|NA|TRBJ2-7
CASSLVLEDGPYEQYF
TGTGCCAGCAGCTTAGTCCTAGAAGACGGACCCTACGAGCAGTACTTC
>NA|TRBV19|NA|TRBJ1-1
CASSFPGHLMNTEAFF
TGTGCCAGTAGTTTTCCGGGACACCTTATGAACACTGAAGCTTTCTTT
>TRBD2|TRBV2|NA|TRBJ2-5
CASSVSGGSETQYF
TGTGCCAGCAGTGTCAGCGGGGGCTCCGAGACCCAGTACTTC
>TRBD2|TRBV4-2|NA|TRBJ2-5
CASSQPRLAGEQETQYF
TGTGCCAGCAGCCAACCCCGACTAGCGGGAGAGCAAGAGACCCAGTACTTC
>NA|TRBV7-6|once|TRBJ2-5
CASSLSSVQETQYF
TGTGCCAGCAGCCTTTCCAGCGTCCAAGAGACCCAGTACTTC